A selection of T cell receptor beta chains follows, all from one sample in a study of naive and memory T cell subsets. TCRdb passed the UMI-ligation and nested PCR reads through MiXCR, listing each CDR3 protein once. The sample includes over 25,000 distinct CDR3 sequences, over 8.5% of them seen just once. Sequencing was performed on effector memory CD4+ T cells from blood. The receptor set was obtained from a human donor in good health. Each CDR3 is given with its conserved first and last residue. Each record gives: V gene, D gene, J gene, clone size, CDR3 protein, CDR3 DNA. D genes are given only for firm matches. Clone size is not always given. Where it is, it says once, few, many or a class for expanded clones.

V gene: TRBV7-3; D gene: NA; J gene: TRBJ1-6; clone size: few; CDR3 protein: CASSLNVVAGNSPLHF; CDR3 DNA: TGTGCCAGCAGCTTAAACGTAGTAGCTGGAAATTCACCCCTCCACTTT
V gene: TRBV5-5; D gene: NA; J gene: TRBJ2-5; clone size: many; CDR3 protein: CASSGTGETQYF; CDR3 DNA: TGTGCCAGCTCGGGAACCGGGGAGACCCAGTACTTC
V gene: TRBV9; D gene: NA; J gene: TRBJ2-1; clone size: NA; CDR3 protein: CASSPIPVPGQFF; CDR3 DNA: TGTGCCAGCAGCCCAATCCCGGTGCCGGGACAGTTCTTC
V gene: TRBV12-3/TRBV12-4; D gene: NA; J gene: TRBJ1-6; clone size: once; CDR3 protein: CASSLRRVNSPLHF; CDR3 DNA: TGTGCCAGCAGTCTCCGCCGCGTTAATTCACCCCTCCACTTT
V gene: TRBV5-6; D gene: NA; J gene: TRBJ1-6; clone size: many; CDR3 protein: CASSLVGSNSPLHF; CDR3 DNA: TGTGCCAGCAGCTTGGTCGGCAGTAATTCACCCCTCCACTTT
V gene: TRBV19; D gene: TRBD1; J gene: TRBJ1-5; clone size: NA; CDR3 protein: CASKQTGTGGGQPQHF; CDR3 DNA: TGTGCCAGCAAACAGACCGGGACAGGGGGCGGTCAGCCCCAGCATTTT
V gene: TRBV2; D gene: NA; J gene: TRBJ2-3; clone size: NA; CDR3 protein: CASSRLKLGTDTQYF; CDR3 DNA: TGTGCCAGCAGTCGTTTAAAGCTGGGCACAGATACGCAGTATTTT
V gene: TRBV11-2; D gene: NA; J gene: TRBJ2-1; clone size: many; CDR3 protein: CASSLVAAGNEQFF; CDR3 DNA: TGTGCCAGCAGCTTAGTTGCGGCGGGGAATGAGCAGTTCTTC
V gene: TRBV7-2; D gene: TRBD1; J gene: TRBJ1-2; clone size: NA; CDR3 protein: CASSSRQGRLDGYTF; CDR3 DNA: TGTGCCAGCAGCTCTCGACAGGGAAGGTTAGATGGCTACACCTTC
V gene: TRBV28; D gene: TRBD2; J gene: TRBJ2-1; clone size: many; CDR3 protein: CASSLAGGPYNEQFF; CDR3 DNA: TGTGCCAGCAGCTTAGCGGGGGGGCCCTACAATGAGCAGTTCTTC
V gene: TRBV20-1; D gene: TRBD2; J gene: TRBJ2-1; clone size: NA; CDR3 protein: CSASGAGGRNEQFF; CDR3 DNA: TGCAGTGCTAGTGGAGCGGGGGGCCGAAATGAGCAGTTCTTC
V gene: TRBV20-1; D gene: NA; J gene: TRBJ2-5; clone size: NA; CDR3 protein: CSAARDGRETQYF; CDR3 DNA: TGCAGTGCAGCCCGCGACGGGAGAGAGACCCAGTACTTC
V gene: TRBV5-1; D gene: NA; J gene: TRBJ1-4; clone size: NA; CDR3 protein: CASSLAKGNEKLFF; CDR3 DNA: TGCGCCAGCAGCTTGGCCAAGGGAAACGAAAAACTGTTTTTT
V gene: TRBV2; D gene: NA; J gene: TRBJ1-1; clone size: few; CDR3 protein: CATTDPGRNTEAFF; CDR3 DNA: TGTGCCACTACGGATCCGGGTAGGAACACTGAAGCTTTCTTT
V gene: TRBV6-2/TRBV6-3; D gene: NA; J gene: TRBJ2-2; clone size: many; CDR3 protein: CASSYGGTLNTGELFF; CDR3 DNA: TGTGCCAGCAGTTATGGGGGGACACTGAACACCGGGGAGCTGTTTTTT
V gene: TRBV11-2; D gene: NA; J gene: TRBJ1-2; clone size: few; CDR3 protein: CASSAFGYGYTF; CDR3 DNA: TGTGCCAGCAGCGCCTTTGGCTATGGCTACACCTTC
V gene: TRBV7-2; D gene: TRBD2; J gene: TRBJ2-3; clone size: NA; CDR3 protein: CASSSLAGGVADTQYF; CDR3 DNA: TGTGCCAGCAGCTCTCTAGCGGGGGGGGTCGCAGATACGCAGTATTTT
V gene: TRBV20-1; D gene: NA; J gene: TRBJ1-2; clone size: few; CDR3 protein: CSARDRLDGYTF; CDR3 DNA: TGCAGTGCTAGAGACAGGCTTGATGGCTACACCTTC
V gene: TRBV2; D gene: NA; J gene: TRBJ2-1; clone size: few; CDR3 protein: CASQYRTYNEQFF; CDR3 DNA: TGTGCCAGCCAATACCGGACCTACAATGAGCAGTTCTTC
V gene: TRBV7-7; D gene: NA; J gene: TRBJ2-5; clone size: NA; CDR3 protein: CASSSGETQYF; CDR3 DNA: TGTGCCAGCAGCTCCGGAGAGACCCAGTACTTC
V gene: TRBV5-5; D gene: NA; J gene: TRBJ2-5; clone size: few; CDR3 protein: CASSLRTAEETQYF; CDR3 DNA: TGTGCCAGCAGCTTGAGGACGGCTGAAGAGACCCAGTACTTC
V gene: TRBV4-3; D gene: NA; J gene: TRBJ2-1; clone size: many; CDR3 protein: CASSPRAGASYNEQFF; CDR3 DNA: TGCGCCAGCAGCCCGCGCGCGGGGGCGAGCTACAATGAGCAGTTCTTC
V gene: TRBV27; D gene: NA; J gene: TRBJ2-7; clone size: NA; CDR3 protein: CASSLTGYEQYF; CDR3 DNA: TGTGCCAGCAGCCTGACAGGATACGAGCAGTACTTC
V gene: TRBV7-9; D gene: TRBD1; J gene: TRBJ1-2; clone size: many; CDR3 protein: CASSGTGSTGGYTF; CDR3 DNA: TGTGCCAGCAGCGGGACAGGGAGCACTGGAGGCTACACCTTC
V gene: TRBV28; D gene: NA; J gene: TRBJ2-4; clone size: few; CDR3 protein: CASSWGAKNIQYF; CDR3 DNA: TGTGCCAGCAGTTGGGGGGCCAAAAACATTCAGTACTTC
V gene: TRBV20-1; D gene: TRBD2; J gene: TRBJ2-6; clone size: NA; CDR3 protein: CSASPGLAGGPVSGANVLTF; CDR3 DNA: TGCAGTGCTAGCCCGGGACTAGCGGGGGGGCCTGTTTCTGGGGCCAACGTCCTGACTTTC
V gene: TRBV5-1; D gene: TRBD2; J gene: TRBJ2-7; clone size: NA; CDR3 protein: CASSVTSGRGREQYF; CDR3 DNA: TGCGCCAGCAGCGTCACTAGCGGGAGAGGACGCGAGCAGTACTTC
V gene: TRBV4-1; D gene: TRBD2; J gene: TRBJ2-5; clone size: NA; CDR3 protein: CASSQDRGLASQETQYF; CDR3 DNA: TGCGCCAGCAGCCAAGATCGCGGACTAGCCTCTCAAGAGACCCAGTACTTC
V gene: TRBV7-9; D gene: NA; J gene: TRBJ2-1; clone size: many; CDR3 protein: CASSLAGIRGNEQFF; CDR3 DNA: TGTGCCAGCAGCTTAGCGGGGATAAGGGGCAATGAGCAGTTCTTC
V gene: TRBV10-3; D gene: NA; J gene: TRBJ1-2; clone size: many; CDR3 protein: CAILTTANDYGYTF; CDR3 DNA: TGTGCCATCCTAACTACAGCTAACGACTATGGCTACACCTTC
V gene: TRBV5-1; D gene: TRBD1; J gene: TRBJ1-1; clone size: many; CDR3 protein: CASSPGTAVLLGTEAFF; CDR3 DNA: TGCGCCAGCAGCCCCGGGACAGCCGTCCTTTTAGGTACTGAAGCTTTCTTT
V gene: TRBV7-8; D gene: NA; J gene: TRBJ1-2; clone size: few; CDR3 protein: CASSPHRNNNYGYTF; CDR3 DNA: TGTGCCAGCAGCCCCCACAGGAACAATAACTATGGCTACACCTTC
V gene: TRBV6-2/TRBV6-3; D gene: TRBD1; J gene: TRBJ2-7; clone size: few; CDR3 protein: CASSTLVDRADEQYF; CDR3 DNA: TGTGCCAGCAGTACCCTGGTGGACAGGGCCGACGAGCAGTACTTC
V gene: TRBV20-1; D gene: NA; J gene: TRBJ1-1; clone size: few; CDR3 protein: CSARVSQARSEAFF; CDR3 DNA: TGCAGTGCTAGAGTGAGCCAGGCAAGATCTGAAGCTTTCTTT
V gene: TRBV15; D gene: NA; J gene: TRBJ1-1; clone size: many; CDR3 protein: CATTKWGTTEAFF; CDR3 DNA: TGTGCCACCACCAAGTGGGGGACCACTGAAGCTTTCTTT
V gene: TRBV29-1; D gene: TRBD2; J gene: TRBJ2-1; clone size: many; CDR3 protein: CSVGTSGNEQFF; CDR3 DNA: TGCAGCGTCGGGACTAGCGGGAATGAGCAGTTCTTC
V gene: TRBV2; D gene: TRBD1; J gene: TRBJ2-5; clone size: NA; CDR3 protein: CANHLGTGRETQYF; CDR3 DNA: TGTGCCAATCACCTAGGGACAGGACGAGAGACCCAGTACTTC
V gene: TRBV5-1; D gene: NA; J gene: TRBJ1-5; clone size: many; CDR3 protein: CASSLGPHSNQPQHF; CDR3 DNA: TGCGCCAGCAGCTTGGGACCGCATAGCAATCAGCCCCAGCATTTT
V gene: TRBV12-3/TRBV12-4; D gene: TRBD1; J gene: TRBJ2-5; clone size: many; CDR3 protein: CASSLGPGTGGETQYF; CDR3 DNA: TGTGCCAGCAGTTTAGGACCCGGGACAGGGGGTGAGACCCAGTACTTC
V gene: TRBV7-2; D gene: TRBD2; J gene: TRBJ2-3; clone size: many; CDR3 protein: CASSPSRGGASDTQYF; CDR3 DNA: TGTGCCAGCAGCCCCTCACGCGGGGGGGCCTCAGATACGCAGTATTTT
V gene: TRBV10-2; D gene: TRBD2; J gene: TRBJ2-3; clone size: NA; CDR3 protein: CASRERGLAGFNTDTQYF; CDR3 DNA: TGCGCCAGCAGAGAACGAGGACTAGCGGGATTTAACACAGATACGCAGTATTTT
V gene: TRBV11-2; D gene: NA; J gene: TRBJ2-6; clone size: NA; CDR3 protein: CASSLTVPGANVLTF; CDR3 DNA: TGTGCCAGCAGCTTGACGGTTCCCGGGGCCAACGTCCTGACTTTC